Listed here are 12 T cell receptor beta chains from one sample, sequenced in a study of blood T cell repertoires in COVID-19. Clones were read by immunoSEQ multiplex PCR, and TCRdb kept only the in-frame ones, dropping some. In the table there are 200,000 to 250,000 clones, approximately 78% of which are singletons. Specimen: peripheral blood. Receptors were obtained from a woman of 80 years or more with COVID-19, enrolled during active disease.

The rearrangement links TRBV11-2 to TRBJ1-6; D ambiguous. V dropped 1 base and J dropped 9 bases, with 7 bases sitting between them. This CDR3 is built from 13 residues. Germline values: CDR1 SGHAT, CDR2 FQNNGV. In DNA form, the CDR3 reads TGTGCCAGCAGCTTAGGGGCGAGTTCACCCCTCCACTTT. It encodes CASSLGASSPLHF. Full variable domain (rest looked up from reference TRBV11-2 and TRBJ1-6): EAGVAQSPRYKIIEKRQSVAFWCNPISGHATLYWYQQILGQGPKLLIQFQNNGVVDDSQLPKDRFSAERLKGVDSTLKIQPAKLEDSAVYLCASSLGASSPLHFGNGTRLTVT.

The V gene is TRBV29-1, the J gene TRBJ1-2, with 9 bases identical to TRBD1. Looked up from germline, CDR1 is SQVTM and CDR2 is ANQGSEA. The CDR3 covers 14 residues. V lost 2 bases to trimming and J lost 7 bases; unmatched junction nucleotides: 8. CDR3 sequence: CSVETGQGRGGYTF. CDR3 coding DNA: TGCAGCGTTGAAACGGGACAGGGAAGAGGTGGCTACACCTTC.

CDR3 sequence reads: CASSQIRLAGRITDTQYF. In DNA, the CDR3 is TGTGCCAGCAGCCAAATCCGACTAGCGGGGAGAATCACAGATACGCAGTATTTT. The gene calls are TRBV7-2 and TRBJ2-3, with TRBD2 identical over 11 bases. J gave up 2 bases and V 5 bases, and 12 bases lay outside the gene matches. There are 18 residues in the CDR3. Looked up from germline, CDR1 is SGHTA and CDR2 is FQGNSA.

This chain uses TRBV28 with TRBJ2-7, with 12 bases fitting TRBD2. The germline V gene encodes CDR1 MDHEN and CDR2 SYDVKM. The CDR3 sequence is 15 residues long. The J segment lost 6 bases and the V segment lost 4 bases, leaving 7 bases of the junction unmatched. CDR3 amino acids: CASSSTSGRLGEQYF. DNA of the CDR3: TGTGCCAGCAGTTCCACTAGCGGGAGGCTGGGCGAGCAGTACTTC.

The chain carries TRBV6-2 or TRBV6-3 and TRBJ2-1; 11 bases fit TRBD1. Trimming removed 6 bases from V and 5 bases from J; junction bases left unmatched: 15. The CDR3 consists of 18 residues. Germline values: CDR1 MNHEY, CDR2 SVGEGT. The DNA of the CDR3 is TGTGCCAGCAGCCATATGGCATCATTGGGACAGGGGGACAATGAGCAGTTCTTC. Translating gives CASSHMASLGQGDNEQFF.

The chain recombines TRBV4-2 with TRBJ1-5; TRBD1 matches at 8 bases. The CDR3 contains 19 residues. Germline V CDR1 and CDR2: LGHNA, YNFKEQ. V lost 4 bases and J lost 2; bases outside the gene matches: 16. The CDR3 loop reads CASSRASAGGQLGNQPQHF. The CDR3 coding sequence is TGTGCCAGCAGCCGTGCGTCAGCAGGGGGCCAATTAGGCAATCAGCCCCAGCATTTT.

J is TRBJ1-2 and V is TRBV24-1; D perhaps matches TRBD1 (5 bases). V lost 4 bases, J lost 2 bases, and 10 bases lay in between. This CDR3 spans 14 amino acids. CDR1 KGHDR and CDR2 SFDVKD come from the germline V gene. The CDR3 bases are TGTGCCACCAGTGACTCAGGGTGGAACTATGGCTACACCTTC. Protein product: CATSDSGWNYGYTF.

The rearrangement uses TRBV7-2 and TRBJ2-3; TRBD1 might be the D (6 bases). Trimming took off 7 bases at V and 2 bases at J, with 16 bases between the two ends. The CDR3 is made up of 15 amino acids. Germline CDR1 reads SGHTA; CDR2 reads FQGNSA. CDR3 in amino acids: CASILTGTATDTQYF. The CDR3 bases are TGTGCCAGCATCCTCACAGGGACGGCCACAGATACGCAGTATTTT. Together with reference TRBV7-2 and TRBJ2-3, the CDR3 gives the full variable domain: GAGVSQSPSNKVTEKGKDVELRCDPISGHTALYWYRQSLGQGLEFLIYFQGNSAPDKSGLPSDRFSAERTGGSVSTLTIQRTQQEDSAVYLCASILTGTATDTQYFGPGTRLTVL.

The chain is built from TRBV5-1 and TRBJ2-7, with TRBD2 matching over 9 bases. Germline V CDR1 and CDR2: SGHRS, YFSETQ. The V gene end was trimmed by 1 base and the J gene end by 0 bases; junction bases not matched to a gene: 2. The CDR3 is 15 residues long. The CDR3 here is CASSLSSGNSYEQYF. DNA for the CDR3: TGCGCCAGCAGCTTGTCTAGCGGGAACTCCTACGAGCAGTACTTC.

This chain connects TRBV9 to TRBJ2-1; no clear D. Germline loops: CDR1 SGDLS, CDR2 YYNGEE. The CDR3 runs to 13 residues. Trimming pared 3 bases from V and 9 bases from J, leaving 13 bases between. The CDR3 nucleotides read TGTGCCAGCAGCGATAACCGACTGGGTGAGCAGTTCTTC. Translation: CASSDNRLGEQFF.

J is TRBJ2-7 and V is TRBV7-2; TRBD1 aligns across 9 bases. Looked up from germline, CDR1 is SGHTA and CDR2 is FQGNSA. After removal of 0 bases from V and 4 bases from J, the junction contained 4 bases not matched to a gene. This CDR3 region has 15 residues. This chain's CDR3 is CASSLAGQGGYEQYF. CDR3 in DNA: TGTGCCAGCAGCTTAGCGGGACAGGGAGGGTACGAGCAGTACTTC.

This chain links TRBV2 with TRBJ1-1, with D unresolved. From germline, CDR1 is SNHLY and CDR2 FYNNEI. The CDR3 has 11 residues. The V and J ends lost 7 bases and 7 bases respectively, with 10 bases between them. The CDR3 here is CASNGYIEAFF. The CDR3 nucleotides read TGTGCCAGCAACGGGTATATTGAAGCTTTCTTT.